This T cell receptor beta chain was identified in a study of blood T cell repertoires in COVID-19. As processed by the authors: The authors estimated nucleated cell counts from reference gene primer amplification. This table comes from immunoSEQ multiplex PCR, and its TCRdb copy is limited to in-frame clones, with some not included. That table is the source of V, J and clone size, and D and trimming were worked out from the DNA. The data contain some 250,000 clones, roughly 83% of them singletons. Germline CDR1 LNHDA, CDR2 SQIVND (reference sequence). The CDR3 consists of 12 residues. Trimming shortened V by 8 bases and J by 3 bases, and 9 bases separated the two germline ends.

This chain joins TRBV19 and TRBJ2-3, with a weak D call TRBD1 (5 bases). The sequence was obtained from an elderly man with acute or convalescent COVID-19. The sample was peripheral blood. The CDR3 loop reads CASAPGTDTQYF. As DNA, the CDR3 is TGTGCCAGTGCCCCAGGGACAGATACGCAGTATTTT.